This T cell receptor (beta chain) appears in the sequencing data of a study of cytomegalovirus exposure and HLA in healthy donors. Study-level points and caveats: Most TCR beta V segments were productive about 87% or about 30% of the time in an earlier analysis. In a later analysis, TCR beta V- and J-gene trimming was associated with a missense DCLRE1C variant. Versus the approximately 700-donor mean, an Asian-associated ancestry cluster reportedly showed fewer N-insertions in a later analysis. Reports indicate that TCR beta sequences accurately predicted the HLA-A and HLA-B alleles of most subjects.

This CDR3 has 16 residues. Per germline, CDR1 LNHNV and CDR2 YYDKDF (reference sequence). Trimming removed 5 bases from V and 6 bases from J; junction bases left unmatched: 12. Notes on this clone: Its antigen is undetermined.

PCR used 60 Vbeta primers and 13 Jbeta primers. Profiled with immunoSEQ multiplex PCR; TCRdb holds only in-frame clones, not every one. The repertoire consists of some 150,000 clones, with about 69% occurring once and the leading ten covering around 2.3%. The chain links TRBV15 to TRBJ2-2; TRBD1 matches 7 bases. This sequence originates from a human donor in good health. Sample: PBMCs. The CDR3 DNA is TGTGCCACCAGCGGCAGACAGGGACAGAGGCCCGGGGAGCTGTTTTTT. It codes for CATSGRQGQRPGELFF.